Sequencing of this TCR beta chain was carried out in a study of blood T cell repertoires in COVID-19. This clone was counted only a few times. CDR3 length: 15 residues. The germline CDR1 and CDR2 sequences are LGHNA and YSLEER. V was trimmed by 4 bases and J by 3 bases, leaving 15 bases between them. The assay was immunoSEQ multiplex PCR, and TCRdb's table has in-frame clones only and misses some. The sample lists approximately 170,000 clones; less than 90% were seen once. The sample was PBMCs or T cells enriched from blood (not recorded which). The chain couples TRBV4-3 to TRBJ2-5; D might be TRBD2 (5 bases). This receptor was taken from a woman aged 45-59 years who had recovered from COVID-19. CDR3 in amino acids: CASSPPREGEETQYF. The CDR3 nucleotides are TGCGCCAGCAGCCCTCCCCGCGAGGGAGAAGAGACCCAGTACTTC.